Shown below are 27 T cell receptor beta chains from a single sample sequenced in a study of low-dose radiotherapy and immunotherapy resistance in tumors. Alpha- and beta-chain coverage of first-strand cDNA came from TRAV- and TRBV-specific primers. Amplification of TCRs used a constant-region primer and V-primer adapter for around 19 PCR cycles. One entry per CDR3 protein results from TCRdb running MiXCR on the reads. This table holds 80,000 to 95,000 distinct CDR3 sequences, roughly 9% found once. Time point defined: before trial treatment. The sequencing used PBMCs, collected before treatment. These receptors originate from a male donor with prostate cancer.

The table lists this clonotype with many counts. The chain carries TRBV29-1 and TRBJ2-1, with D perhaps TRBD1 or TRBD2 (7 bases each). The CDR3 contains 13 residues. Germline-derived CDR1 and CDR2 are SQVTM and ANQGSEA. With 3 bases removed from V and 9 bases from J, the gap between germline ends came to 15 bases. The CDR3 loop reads CSVEAGGVVEQFF. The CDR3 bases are TGCAGCGTTGAGGCAGGGGGGGTGGTTGAGCAGTTCTTC.

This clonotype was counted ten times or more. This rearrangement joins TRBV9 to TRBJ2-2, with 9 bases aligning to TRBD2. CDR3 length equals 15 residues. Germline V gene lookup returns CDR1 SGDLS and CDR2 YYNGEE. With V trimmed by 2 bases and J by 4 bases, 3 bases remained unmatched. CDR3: CASSVGGRATGELFF. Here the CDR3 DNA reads TGTGCCAGCAGCGTTGGCGGGAGGGCCACCGGGGAGCTGTTTTTT.

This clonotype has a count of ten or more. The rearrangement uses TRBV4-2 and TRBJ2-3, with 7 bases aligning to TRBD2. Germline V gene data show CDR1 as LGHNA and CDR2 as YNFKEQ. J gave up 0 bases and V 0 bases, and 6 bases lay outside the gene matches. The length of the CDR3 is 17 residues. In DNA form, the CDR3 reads TGTGCCAGCAGCCAAGAGGTCGCTAGCGGCAGCACAGATACGCAGTATTTT. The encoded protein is CASSQEVASGSTDTQYF.

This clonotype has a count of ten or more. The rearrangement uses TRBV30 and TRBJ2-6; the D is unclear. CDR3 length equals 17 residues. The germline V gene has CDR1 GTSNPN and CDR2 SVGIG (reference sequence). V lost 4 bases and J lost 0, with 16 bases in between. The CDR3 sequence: CAWNPGKWISGANVLTF. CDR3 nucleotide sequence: TGTGCCTGGAACCCTGGGAAATGGATCTCTGGGGCCAACGTCCTGACTTTC.

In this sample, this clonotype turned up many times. In DNA, the CDR3 is TGCGCCAGCAGCCACGGATTCACAGCCGGTAATGAAAAACTGTTTTTT. Translated: CASSHGFTAGNEKLFF. The chain employs TRBV4-1 and TRBJ1-4; D gene unclear. The germline V gene encodes CDR1 MGHRA and CDR2 YSYEKL. Trimming left V 3 bases short and J 4 bases short, with 15 bases between. The CDR3 totals 16 residues.

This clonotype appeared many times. The CDR3 is CASSFNRNTGELFF. The DNA of the CDR3 is TGCGCCAGCAGCTTTAATAGGAACACCGGGGAGCTGTTTTTT. The chain combines TRBV5-1 with TRBJ2-2; D unresolved. The CDR3 spans 14 residues. Germline V gene lookup returns CDR1 SGHRS and CDR2 YFSETQ. Trimming stripped 2 bases from V and 1 base from J, with 6 bases between. The whole variable domain, remainder taken from reference TRBV5-1 and TRBJ2-2, is KAGVTQTPRYLIKTRGQQVTLSCSPISGHRSVSWYQQTPGQGLQFLFEYFSETQRNKGNFPGRFSGRQFSNSRSEMNVSTLELGDSALYLCASSFNRNTGELFFGEGSRLTVL.

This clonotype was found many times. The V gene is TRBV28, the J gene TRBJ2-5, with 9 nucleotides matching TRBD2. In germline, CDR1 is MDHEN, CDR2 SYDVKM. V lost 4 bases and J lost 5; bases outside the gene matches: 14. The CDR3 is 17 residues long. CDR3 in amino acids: CASSSGTSRSLRETQYF. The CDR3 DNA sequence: TGTGCCAGCAGTTCCGGGACTAGCAGGAGCCTCCGGGAGACCCAGTACTTC.

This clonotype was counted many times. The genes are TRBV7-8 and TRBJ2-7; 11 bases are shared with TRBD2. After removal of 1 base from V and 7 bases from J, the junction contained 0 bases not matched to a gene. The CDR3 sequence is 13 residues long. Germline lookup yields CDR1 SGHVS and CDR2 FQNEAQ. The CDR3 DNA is TGTGCCAGCAGCTTAGGGACTAGCGGGGAGCAGTACTTC. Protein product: CASSLGTSGEQYF. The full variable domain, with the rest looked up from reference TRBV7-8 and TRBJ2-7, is GAGVSQSPRYKVAKRGQDVALRCDPISGHVSLFWYQQALGQGPEFLTYFQNEAQLDKSGLPSDRFFAERPEGSVSTLKIQRTQQEDSAVYLCASSLGTSGEQYFGPGTRLTVT.

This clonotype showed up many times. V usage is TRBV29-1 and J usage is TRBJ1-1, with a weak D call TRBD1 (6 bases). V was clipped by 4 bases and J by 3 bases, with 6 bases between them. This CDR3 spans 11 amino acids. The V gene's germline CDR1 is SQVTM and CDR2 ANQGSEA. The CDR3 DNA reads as TGCAGCGTTGGACAGGACACTGAAGCTTTCTTT. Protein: CSVGQDTEAFF.

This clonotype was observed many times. The DNA for the CDR3 is TGTGCCAGCAGCCAAGTATCCGGACTAGACAACAATGAGCAGTTCTTC. This sequence encodes CASSQVSGLDNNEQFF. V and J are TRBV4-2 and TRBJ2-1; 7 nucleotides match TRBD2. There are 16 residues in the CDR3. Germline assignment: CDR1 LGHNA and CDR2 YNFKEQ. V was pared by 1 base and J by 5 bases, with 8 bases of the junction left unmatched.

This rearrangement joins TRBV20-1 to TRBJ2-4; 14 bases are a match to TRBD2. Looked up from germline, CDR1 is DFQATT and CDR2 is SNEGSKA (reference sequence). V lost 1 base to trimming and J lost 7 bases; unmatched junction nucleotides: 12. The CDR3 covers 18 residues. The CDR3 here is CSARAPPGLAGAGNIQYF. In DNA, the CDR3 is TGCAGTGCTAGAGCCCCCCCGGGACTAGCGGGAGCAGGTAACATTCAGTACTTC.

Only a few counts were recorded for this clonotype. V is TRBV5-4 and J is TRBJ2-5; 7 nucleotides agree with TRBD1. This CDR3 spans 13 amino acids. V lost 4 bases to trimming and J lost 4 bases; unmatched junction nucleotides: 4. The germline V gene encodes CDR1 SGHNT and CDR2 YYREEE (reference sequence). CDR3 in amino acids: CASSVTGTETQYF. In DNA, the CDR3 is TGTGCCAGCAGCGTGACAGGGACAGAGACCCAGTACTTC. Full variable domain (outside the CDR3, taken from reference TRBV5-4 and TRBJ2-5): ETGVTQSPTHLIKTRGQQVTLRCSSQSGHNTVSWYQQALGQGPQFIFQYYREEENGRGNFPPRFSGLQFPNYSSELNVNALELDDSALYLCASSVTGTETQYFGPGTRLLVL.

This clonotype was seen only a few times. Here the CDR3 reads CASRQLTSGNEQFF. The DNA for the CDR3 is TGTGCCAGCAGGCAACTAACTAGCGGGAATGAGCAGTTCTTC. The chain recombines TRBV2 with TRBJ2-1; 9 bases agree with TRBD2. In germline, CDR1 is SNHLY, CDR2 FYNNEI. The J segment lost 7 bases and the V segment lost 6 bases, leaving 7 bases of the junction unmatched. This CDR3 is 14 amino acids long.

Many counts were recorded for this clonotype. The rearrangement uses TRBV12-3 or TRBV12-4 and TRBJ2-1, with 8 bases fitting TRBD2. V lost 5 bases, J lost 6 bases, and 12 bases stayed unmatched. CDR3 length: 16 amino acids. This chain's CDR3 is CASSGGRGRTLNEQFF. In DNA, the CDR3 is TGTGCCAGCAGTGGGGGGCGCGGGAGGACTCTCAATGAGCAGTTCTTC.

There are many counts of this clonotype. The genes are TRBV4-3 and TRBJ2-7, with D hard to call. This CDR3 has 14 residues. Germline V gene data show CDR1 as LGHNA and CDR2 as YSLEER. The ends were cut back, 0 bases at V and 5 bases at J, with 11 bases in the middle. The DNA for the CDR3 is TGCGCCAGCAGCCAAGAGGCCCGGGCCCACGAGCAGTACTTC. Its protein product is CASSQEARAHEQYF.

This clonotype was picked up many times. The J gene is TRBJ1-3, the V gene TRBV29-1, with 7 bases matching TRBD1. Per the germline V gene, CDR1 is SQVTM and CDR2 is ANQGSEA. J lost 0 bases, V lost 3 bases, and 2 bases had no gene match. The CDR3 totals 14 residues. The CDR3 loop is CSVDAGGSGNTIYF. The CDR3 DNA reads TGCAGCGTTGATGCAGGGGGCTCTGGAAACACCATATATTTT.

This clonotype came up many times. In DNA, the CDR3 is TGTGCCAGCAGTTTAAGGGGGGGGTTTGACGAAAAACTGTTTTTT. Translation: CASSLRGGFDEKLFF. The chain links TRBV12-3 or TRBV12-4 to TRBJ1-4, with a weak D call TRBD1 (6 bases). This CDR3 has 15 residues. V lost 2 bases and J 8 bases, leaving 15 bases between the germline ends.

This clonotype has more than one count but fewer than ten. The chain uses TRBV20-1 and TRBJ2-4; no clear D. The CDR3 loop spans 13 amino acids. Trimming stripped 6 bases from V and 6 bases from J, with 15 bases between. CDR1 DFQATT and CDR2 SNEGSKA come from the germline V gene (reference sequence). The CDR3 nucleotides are TGCAGTGCCTTCCCCAGCTTGGGAAACATTCAGTACTTC. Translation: CSAFPSLGNIQYF.

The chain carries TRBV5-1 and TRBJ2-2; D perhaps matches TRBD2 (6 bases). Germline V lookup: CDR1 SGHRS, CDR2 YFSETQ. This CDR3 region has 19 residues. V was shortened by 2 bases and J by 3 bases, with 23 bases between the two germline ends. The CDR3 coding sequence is TGCGCCAGCAGCTTACACGTCGGGGGTGATAGCAGACACACCGGGGAGCTGTTTTTT. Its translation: CASSLHVGGDSRHTGELFF.

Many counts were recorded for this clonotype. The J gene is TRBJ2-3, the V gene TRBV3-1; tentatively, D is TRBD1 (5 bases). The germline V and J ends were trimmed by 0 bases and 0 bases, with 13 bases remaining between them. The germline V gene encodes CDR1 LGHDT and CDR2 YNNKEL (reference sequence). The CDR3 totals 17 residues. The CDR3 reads CASSQDWQGRSTDTQYF. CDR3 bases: TGTGCCAGCAGCCAAGATTGGCAGGGTCGGAGCACAGATACGCAGTATTTT.

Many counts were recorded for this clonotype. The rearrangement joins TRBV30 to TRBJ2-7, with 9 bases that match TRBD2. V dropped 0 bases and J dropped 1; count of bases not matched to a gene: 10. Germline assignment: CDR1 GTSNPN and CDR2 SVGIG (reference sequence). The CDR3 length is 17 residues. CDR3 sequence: CAWSVYSASGNSYEQYF. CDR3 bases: TGTGCCTGGAGTGTATACTCGGCTAGCGGGAATTCCTACGAGCAGTACTTC. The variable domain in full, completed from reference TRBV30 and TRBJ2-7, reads SQTIHQWPATLVQPVGSPLSLECTVEGTSNPNLYWYRQAAGRGLQLLFYSVGIGQISSEVPQNLSASRPQDRQFILSSKKLLLSDSGFYLCAWSVYSASGNSYEQYFGPGTRLTVT.

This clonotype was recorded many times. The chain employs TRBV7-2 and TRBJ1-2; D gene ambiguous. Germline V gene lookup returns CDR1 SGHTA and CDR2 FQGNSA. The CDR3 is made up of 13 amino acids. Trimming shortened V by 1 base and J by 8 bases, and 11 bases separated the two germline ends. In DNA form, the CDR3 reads TGTGCCAGCAGCTTAGTGGGATCCGGCGGCTACACCTTC. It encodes CASSLVGSGGYTF.

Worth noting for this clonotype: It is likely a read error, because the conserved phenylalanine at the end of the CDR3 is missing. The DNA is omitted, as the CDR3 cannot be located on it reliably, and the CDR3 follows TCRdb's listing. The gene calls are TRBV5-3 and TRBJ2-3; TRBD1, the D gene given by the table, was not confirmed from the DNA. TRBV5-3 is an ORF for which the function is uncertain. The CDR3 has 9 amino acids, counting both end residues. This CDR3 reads CASSFAGTG.

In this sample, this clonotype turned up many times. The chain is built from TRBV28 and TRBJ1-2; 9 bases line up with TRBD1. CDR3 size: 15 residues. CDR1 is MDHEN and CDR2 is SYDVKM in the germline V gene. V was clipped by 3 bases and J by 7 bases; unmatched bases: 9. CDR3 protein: CASSFDSRDRVGYTF. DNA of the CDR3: TGTGCCAGCAGTTTCGACTCTCGGGACAGGGTTGGCTACACCTTC.

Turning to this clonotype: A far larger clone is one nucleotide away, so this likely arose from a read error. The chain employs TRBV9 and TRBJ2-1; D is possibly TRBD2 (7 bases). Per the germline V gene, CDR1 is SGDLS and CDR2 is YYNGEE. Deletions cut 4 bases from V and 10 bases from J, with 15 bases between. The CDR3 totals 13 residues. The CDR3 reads CASSTWEGVEQFF. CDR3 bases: TGTGCCAGCAGCACCTGGGAGGGGGTCGAGCAGTTCTTC. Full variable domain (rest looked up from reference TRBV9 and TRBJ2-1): DSGVTQTPKHLITATGQRVTLRCSPRSGDLSVYWYQQSLDQGLQFLIQYYNGEERAKGNILERFSAQQFPDLHSELNLSSLELGDSALYFCASSTWEGVEQFFGPGTRLTVL.

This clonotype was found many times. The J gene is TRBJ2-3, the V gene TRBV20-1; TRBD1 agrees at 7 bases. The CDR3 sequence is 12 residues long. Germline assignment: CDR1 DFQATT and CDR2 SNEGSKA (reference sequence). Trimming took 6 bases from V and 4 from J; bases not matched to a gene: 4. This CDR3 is CSAIQGADTQYF. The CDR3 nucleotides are TGCAGTGCCATCCAGGGGGCAGATACGCAGTATTTT.

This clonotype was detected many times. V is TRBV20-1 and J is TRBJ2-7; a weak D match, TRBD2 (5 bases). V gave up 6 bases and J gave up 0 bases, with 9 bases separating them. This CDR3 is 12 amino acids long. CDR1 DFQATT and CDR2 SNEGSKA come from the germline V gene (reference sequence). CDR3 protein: CSARLNSYEQYF. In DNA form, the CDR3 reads TGCAGTGCCAGACTAAACTCCTACGAGCAGTACTTC.